This paragraph covers one TCR beta chain sequence. Its antigen is as yet unknown. Sequential positive selection took CD4 T cells first, then CD8 T cells. Both TRBC1 and TRBC2 were covered by a beta constant-region primer of two equimolar oligonucleotides. The cDNA 3' end received a ligated single-stranded oligonucleotide carrying the SP2 primer and a 12-nucleotide UMI. TCRdb independently ran MiXCR on the UMI-ligation and nested PCR reads; one entry per CDR3 protein. Of about 35,000 distinct CDR3 sequences detected, roughly 15% appear once; the ten largest clones hold 20% to 25%. Germline V CDR1 and CDR2: MDHEN, SYDVKM. CDR3 size: 15 residues. Trimming left V 1 base short and J 1 base short, with 8 bases between. This sample is drawn from a study of naive and memory T cell subsets. Study findings and constraints: Expression changes during T cell differentiation may affect RNA-based TCR counts. Over 85% of naive TCR sequences appeared only once, unlike memory subsets.

The chain employs TRBV28 and TRBJ1-5, with a tentative D call TRBD1 (5 bases). Sequencing used effector memory CD4+ T cells from blood. Subset specified: effector memory, CD45RA- CD27-. The TCR was taken from a human donor in good health. The CDR3 DNA is TGTGCCAGCAGTTTATCCGCAGGGAGCAATCAGCCCCAGCATTTT. Amino acid sequence: CASSLSAGSNQPQHF.